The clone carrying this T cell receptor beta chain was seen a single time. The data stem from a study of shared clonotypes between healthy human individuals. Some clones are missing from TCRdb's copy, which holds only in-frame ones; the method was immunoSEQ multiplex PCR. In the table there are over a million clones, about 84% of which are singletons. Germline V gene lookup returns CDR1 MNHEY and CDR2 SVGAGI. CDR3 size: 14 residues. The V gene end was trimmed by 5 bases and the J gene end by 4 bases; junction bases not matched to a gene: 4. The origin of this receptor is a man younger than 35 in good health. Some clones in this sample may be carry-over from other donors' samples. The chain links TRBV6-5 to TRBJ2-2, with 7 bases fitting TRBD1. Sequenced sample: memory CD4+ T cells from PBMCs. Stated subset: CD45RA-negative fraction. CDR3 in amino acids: CASSDRDATGELFF. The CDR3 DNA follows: TGTGCCAGCAGTGACAGGGACGCCACCGGGGAGCTGTTTTTT.